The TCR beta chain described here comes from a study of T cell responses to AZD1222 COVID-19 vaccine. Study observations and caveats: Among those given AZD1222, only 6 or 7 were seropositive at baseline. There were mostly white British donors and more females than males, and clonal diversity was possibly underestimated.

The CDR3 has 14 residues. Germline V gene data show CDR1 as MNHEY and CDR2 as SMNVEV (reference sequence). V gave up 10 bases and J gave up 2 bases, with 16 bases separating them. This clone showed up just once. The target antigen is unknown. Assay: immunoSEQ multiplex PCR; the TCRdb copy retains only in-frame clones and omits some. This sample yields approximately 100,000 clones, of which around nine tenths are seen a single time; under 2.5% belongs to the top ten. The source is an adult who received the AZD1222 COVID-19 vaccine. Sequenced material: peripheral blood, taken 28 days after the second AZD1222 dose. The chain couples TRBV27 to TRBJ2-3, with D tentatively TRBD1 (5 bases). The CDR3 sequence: CATFAWGHTDTQYF. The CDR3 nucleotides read TGTGCCACGTTCGCTTGGGGCCACACAGATACGCAGTATTTT.